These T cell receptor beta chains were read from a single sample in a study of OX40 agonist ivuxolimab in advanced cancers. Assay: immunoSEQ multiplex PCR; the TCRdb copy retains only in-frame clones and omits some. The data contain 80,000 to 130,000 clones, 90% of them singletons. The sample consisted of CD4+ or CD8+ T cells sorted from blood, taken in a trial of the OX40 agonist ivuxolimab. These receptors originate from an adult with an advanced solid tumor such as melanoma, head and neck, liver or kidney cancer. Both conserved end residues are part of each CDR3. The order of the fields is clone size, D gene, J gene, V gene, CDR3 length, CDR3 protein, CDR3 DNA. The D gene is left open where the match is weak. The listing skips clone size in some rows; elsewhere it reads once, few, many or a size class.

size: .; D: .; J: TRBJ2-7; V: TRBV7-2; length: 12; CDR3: CASSLVSSEQYF; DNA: TGTGCCAGCAGCTTAGTATCATCCGAGCAGTACTTC
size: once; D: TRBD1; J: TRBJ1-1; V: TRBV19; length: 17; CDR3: CASSRPTGKGLGTEAFF; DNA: TGTGCCAGTAGTAGACCGACAGGGAAAGGGTTGGGCACTGAAGCTTTCTTT
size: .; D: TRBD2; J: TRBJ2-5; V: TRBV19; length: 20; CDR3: CASSMFQTHGLAGHQETQYF; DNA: TGTGCCAGTAGTATGTTTCAGACCCACGGACTAGCGGGGCACCAAGAGACCCAGTACTTC
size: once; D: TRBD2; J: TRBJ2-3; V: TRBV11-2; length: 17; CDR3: CASSLGGGRAFADTQYF; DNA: TGTGCCAGCAGCTTAGGGGGCGGGAGGGCCTTCGCAGATACGCAGTATTTT
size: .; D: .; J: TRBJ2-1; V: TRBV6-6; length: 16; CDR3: CASGPEGRGVQGEQFF; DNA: TGTGCCAGCGGTCCCGAGGGCAGGGGGGTACAGGGAGAGCAGTTCTTC
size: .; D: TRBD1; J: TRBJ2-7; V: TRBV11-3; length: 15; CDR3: CASSSPGTGRYEQYF; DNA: TGTGCCAGCAGCTCCCCCGGGACAGGTCGTTACGAGCAGTACTTC
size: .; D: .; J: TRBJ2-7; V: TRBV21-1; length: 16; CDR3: CASSKKAREGGYEQYF; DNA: TGTGCCAGCAGCAAAAAGGCGCGGGAGGGGGGCTACGAGCAGTACTTC
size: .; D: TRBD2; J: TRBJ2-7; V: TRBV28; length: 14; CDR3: CASSLYAGGYEQYF; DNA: TGTGCCAGCAGTTTATATGCGGGAGGCTACGAGCAGTACTTC
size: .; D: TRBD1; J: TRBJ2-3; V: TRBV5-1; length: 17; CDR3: CATTRTGGMVPTDTQYF; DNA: TGCGCCACCACACGGACAGGGGGCATGGTACCCACAGATACGCAGTATTTT
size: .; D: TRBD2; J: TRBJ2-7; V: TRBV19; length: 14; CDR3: CASSGLAGVYEQYF; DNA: TGTGCCAGTAGTGGACTAGCGGGAGTCTATGAGCAGTACTTC
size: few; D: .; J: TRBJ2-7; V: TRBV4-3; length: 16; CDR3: CASSPNLGLSPYEQYF; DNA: TGCGCCAGCAGCCCGAACCTAGGGCTGAGTCCCTACGAGCAGTACTTC
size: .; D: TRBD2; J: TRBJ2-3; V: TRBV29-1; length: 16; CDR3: CSVEDGRLAFTDTQYF; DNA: TGCAGCGTTGAAGATGGGCGACTAGCGTTCACAGATACGCAGTATTTT
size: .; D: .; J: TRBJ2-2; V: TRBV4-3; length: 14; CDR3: CASSQATLTGELFF; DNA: TGCGCCAGCAGCCAAGCCACTCTCACCGGGGAGCTGTTTTTT
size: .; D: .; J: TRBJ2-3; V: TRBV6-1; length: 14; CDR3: CASSLDSHGDTQYF; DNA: TGTGCCAGCAGTCTGGACAGCCATGGGGATACGCAGTATTTT
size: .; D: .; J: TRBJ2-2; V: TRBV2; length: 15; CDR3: CASSAGGPNTGELFF; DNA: TGTGCCAGCAGTGCCGGCGGGCCGAACACCGGGGAGCTGTTTTTT
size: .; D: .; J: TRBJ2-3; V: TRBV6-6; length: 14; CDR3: CASSYEGRADTQYF; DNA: TGTGCCAGCAGTTACGAGGGGCGGGCAGATACGCAGTATTTT
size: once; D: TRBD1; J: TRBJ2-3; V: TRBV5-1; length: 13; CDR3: CASNRGATDTQYF; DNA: TGCGCCAGCAACAGGGGGGCCACAGATACGCAGTATTTT
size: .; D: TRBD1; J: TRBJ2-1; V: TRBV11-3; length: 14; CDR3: CASSPRQGNNEQFF; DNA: TGTGCCAGCAGCCCTAGACAGGGAAACAATGAGCAGTTCTTC
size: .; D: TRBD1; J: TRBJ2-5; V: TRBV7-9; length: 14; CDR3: CASSLDRGVETQYF; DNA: TGTGCCAGCAGCTTGGACAGGGGCGTGGAGACCCAGTACTTC
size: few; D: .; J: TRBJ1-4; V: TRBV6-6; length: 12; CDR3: CASSPGDEKLFF; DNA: TGTGCCAGCAGTCCTGGGGATGAAAAACTGTTTTTT
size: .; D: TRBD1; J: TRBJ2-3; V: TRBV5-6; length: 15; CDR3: CASSSPGQGFYTQYF; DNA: TGTGCCAGCAGCTCGCCGGGACAGGGGTTTTATACGCAGTATTTT
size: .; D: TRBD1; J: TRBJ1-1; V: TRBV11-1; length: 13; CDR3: CASTPGGNTEAFF; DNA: TGTGCCAGCACTCCAGGGGGGAACACTGAAGCTTTCTTT
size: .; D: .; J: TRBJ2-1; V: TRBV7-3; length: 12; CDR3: CASSSEVGEQFF; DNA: TGTGCCAGCAGCTCCGAGGTGGGTGAGCAGTTCTTC
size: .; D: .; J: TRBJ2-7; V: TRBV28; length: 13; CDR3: CASSLPLTYEQYF; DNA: TGTGCCAGCAGTTTGCCCTTAACCTACGAGCAGTACTTC